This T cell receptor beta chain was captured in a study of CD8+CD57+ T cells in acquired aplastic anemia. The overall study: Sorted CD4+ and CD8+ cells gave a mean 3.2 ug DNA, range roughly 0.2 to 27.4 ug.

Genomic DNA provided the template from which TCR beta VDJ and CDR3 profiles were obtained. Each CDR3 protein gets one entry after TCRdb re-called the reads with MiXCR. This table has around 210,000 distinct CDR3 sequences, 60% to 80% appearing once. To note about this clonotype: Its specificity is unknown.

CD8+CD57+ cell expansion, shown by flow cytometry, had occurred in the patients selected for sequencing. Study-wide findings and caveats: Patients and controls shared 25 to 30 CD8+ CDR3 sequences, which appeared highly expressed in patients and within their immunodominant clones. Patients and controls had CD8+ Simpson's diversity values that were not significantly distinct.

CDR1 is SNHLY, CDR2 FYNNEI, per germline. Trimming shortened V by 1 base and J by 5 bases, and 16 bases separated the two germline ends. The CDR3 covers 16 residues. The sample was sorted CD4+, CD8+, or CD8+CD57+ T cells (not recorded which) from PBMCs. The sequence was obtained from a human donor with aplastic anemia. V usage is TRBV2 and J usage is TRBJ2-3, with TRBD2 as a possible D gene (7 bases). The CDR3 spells CASSEVWAGAVDTQYF. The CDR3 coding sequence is TGTGCCAGCAGTGAAGTTTGGGCGGGGGCGGTAGATACGCAGTATTTT.